This TCR beta chain was observed in a study of blood T cell repertoires in COVID-19. Study at large: Both acute and convalescent COVID-19 samples were obtained from the United States, Italy and Spain.

With 8 bases removed from V and 8 bases from J, the gap between germline ends came to 21 bases. Germline V gene lookup returns CDR1 MGHDK and CDR2 SYGVNS. CDR3 length equals 14 residues. This table comes from immunoSEQ multiplex PCR, and its TCRdb copy is limited to in-frame clones, with some not included. The table includes about 150,000 clones, over 75% detected once. The genes are TRBV25-1 and TRBJ1-2; a weak D match, TRBD1 (6 bases). The TCR sequence derives from a man in his 60s with active or convalescent COVID-19. What was sequenced was peripheral blood. The CDR3 loop reads CASSLIGTQQGYTF. The DNA of the CDR3 is TGTGCCAGCTCCCTTATAGGGACACAACAAGGCTACACCTTC.